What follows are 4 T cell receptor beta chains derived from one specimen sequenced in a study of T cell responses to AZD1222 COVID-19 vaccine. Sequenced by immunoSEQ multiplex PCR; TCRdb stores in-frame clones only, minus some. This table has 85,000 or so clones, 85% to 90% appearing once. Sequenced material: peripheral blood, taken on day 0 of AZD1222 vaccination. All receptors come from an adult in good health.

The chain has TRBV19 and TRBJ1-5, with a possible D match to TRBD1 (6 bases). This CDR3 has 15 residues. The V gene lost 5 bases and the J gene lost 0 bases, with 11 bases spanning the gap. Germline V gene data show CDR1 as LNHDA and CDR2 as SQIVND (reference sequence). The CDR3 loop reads CASSRGGYSNQPQHF. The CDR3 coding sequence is TGTGCCAGTAGTCGAGGGGGATATAGCAATCAGCCCCAGCATTTT.

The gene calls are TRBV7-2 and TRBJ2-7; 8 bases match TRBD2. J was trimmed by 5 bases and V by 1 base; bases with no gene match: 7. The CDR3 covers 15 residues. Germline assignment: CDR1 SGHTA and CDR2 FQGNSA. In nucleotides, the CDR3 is TGTGCCAGCAGCTTAGGGCGGGGGGCCTTGAACGAGCAGTACTTC. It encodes CASSLGRGALNEQYF.

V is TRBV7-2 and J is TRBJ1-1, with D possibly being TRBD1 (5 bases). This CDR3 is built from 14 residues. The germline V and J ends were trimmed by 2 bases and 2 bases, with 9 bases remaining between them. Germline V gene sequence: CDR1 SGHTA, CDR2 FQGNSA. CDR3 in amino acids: CASSLLGTNTEAFF. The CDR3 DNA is TGTGCCAGCAGCTTATTGGGGACCAACACTGAAGCTTTCTTT.

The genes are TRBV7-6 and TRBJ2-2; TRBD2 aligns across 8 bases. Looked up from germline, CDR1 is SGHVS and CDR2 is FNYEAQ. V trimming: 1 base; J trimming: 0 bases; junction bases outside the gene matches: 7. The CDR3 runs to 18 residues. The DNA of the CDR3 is TGTGCCAGCAGCTTAGGTCTAGCGGGCCTTTCGAACACCGGGGAGCTGTTTTTT. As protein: CASSLGLAGLSNTGELFF. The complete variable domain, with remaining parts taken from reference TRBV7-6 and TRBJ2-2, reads GAGVSQSPRYKVTKRGQDVALRCDPISGHVSLYWYRQALGQGPEFLTYFNYEAQQDKSGLPNDRFSAERPEGSISTLTIQRTEQRDSAMYRCASSLGLAGLSNTGELFFGEGSRLTVL.